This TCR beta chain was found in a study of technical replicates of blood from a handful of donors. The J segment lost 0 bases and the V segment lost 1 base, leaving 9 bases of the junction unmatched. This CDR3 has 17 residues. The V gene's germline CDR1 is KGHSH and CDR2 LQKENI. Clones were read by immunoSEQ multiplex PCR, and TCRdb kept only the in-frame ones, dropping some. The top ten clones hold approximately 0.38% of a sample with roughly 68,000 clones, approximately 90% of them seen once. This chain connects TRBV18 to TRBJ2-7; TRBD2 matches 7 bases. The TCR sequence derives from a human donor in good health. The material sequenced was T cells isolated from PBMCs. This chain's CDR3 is CASSPQQLAHISYEQYF. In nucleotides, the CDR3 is TGTGCCAGCTCACCACAACAACTAGCGCACATCTCCTACGAGCAGTACTTC.